A single sample gave rise to the 3 T cell receptor beta chains below, sequenced in a study of OX40 agonist ivuxolimab in advanced cancers. Clones were sequenced by immunoSEQ multiplex PCR, and TCRdb holds only the in-frame ones, with some missing. The sample includes roughly 18,000 clones, about nine tenths of them seen just once. Sequenced here: CD4+ or CD8+ T cells sorted from blood, sampled in a trial of the OX40 agonist ivuxolimab. These receptors were taken from an adult with an advanced solid tumor such as melanoma, head and neck, liver or kidney cancer.

This chain links TRBV7-3 with TRBJ2-1, with D possibly TRBD2 on 7 matching bases. Germline V CDR1 and CDR2: SGHTA, FQGTGA. The CDR3 extends over 15 amino acids. V lost 5 bases, J lost 2 bases, and 13 bases lay in between. The CDR3 region is CASSPTGGAYNEQFF. In DNA form, the CDR3 reads TGTGCCAGCAGCCCTACGGGGGGCGCCTACAATGAGCAGTTCTTC.

This chain links TRBV9 with TRBJ2-1, with 7 bases identical to TRBD2. After removal of 0 bases from V and 2 bases from J, the junction contained 5 bases not matched to a gene. The CDR3 length is 16 residues. Germline CDR1 is SGDLS and CDR2 is YYNGEE. Here the CDR3 reads CASSVGGSGAYNEQFF. The CDR3 DNA follows: TGTGCCAGCAGCGTAGGCGGGAGTGGGGCCTACAATGAGCAGTTCTTC.

The gene calls are TRBV28 and TRBJ1-1; D is unresolved. The CDR3 extends over 12 amino acids. CDR1 MDHEN and CDR2 SYDVKM come from the germline V gene. With 4 bases removed from V and 8 bases from J, the gap between germline ends came to 11 bases. For the CDR3, the DNA is TGTGCCAGCAGTTCCCCAGGAGGGGAAGCTTTCTTT. Translated: CASSSPGGEAFF.